One and the same sample provided the 17 T cell receptor beta chains below, sequenced in a study of regulatory T cells in long-lasting Graves disease. Time point given: persistent/refractory GD, antithyroid drugs over 5 years with positive TRAb. Extracted RNA from PBMCs served as the source of the TCR library. Building of the TCR beta libraries involved iRepertoire HTBI primers and Arm-PCR of CDR3 regions. TCRdb called the multiplex PCR reads again in MiXCR, with one record for every CDR3 protein. The sample includes approximately 500,000 distinct CDR3 sequences, 20% to 25% of them seen just once. The specimen comprised peripheral blood mononuclear cells (PBMCs), sampled when the disease was refractory, from a patient treated with antithyroid drugs. These receptors all come from a female donor with Graves disease.

This clonotype was counted ten times or more. The rearrangement joins TRBV6-1 to TRBJ1-2, with 7 bases aligning to TRBD1. CDR3 length equals 13 residues. The ends lost 5 bases at V and 7 bases at J; junction bases unmatched: 7. Per germline, CDR1 MNHNS and CDR2 SASEGT. CDR3: CASSPTGNGGYTF. Here the CDR3 DNA reads TGTGCCAGCAGTCCGACAGGGAATGGTGGCTACACCTTC.

The CDR3 region is CSARDVDWLLGEQYF. The DNA for the CDR3 is TGCAGTGCTAGAGATGTTGACTGGCTGCTCGGAGAGCAGTACTTC. The chain couples TRBV20-1 to TRBJ2-7; D unresolved. The germline V gene has CDR1 DFQATT and CDR2 SNEGSKA (reference sequence). The CDR3 runs to 15 residues. Trimming removed 0 bases at V and 7 bases at J, with 19 bases between.

In its sample, this clonotype was seen many times. The chain uses TRBV27 and TRBJ1-6; D may be TRBD1 (5 bases). The CDR3 spans 17 residues. Germline V gene sequence: CDR1 MNHEY, CDR2 SMNVEV (reference sequence). The V end lost 4 bases, the J end lost 0 bases, and 13 bases lay between the germline ends. This chain's CDR3 is CASSSTVRSSYNSPLHF. In nucleotides, the CDR3 is TGTGCCAGCAGTTCGACAGTTCGGAGCTCCTATAATTCACCCCTCCACTTT.

This clonotype was counted between two and nine times. The V and J genes are TRBV7-9 and TRBJ2-1; 8 nucleotides line up with TRBD1. Trimming cost V 1 base and J 7 bases; bases outside gene matches: 9. This CDR3 is built from 16 residues. CDR1 is SEHNR, CDR2 FQNEAQ, per germline (reference sequence). CDR3 protein: CASSLGGTGRLNEQFF. The DNA for the CDR3 is TGTGCCAGCAGCTTAGGAGGGACAGGACGCTTGAATGAGCAGTTCTTC. The entire variable domain, with the rest obtained from reference TRBV7-9 and TRBJ2-1, is as follows: DTGVSQNPRHKITKRGQNVTFRCDPISEHNRLYWYRQTLGQGPEFLTYFQNEAQLEKSRLLSDRFSAERPKGSFSTLEIQRTEQGDSAMYLCASSLGGTGRLNEQFFGPGTRLTVL.

At least ten counts were recorded for this clonotype. V is TRBV7-3 and J is TRBJ2-5; the D is unclear. Germline V gene data show CDR1 as SGHTA and CDR2 as FQGTGA. V shed 5 bases and J shed 0 bases, with 7 bases lying between them. This CDR3 has 13 residues. Written as DNA, the CDR3 is TGTGCCAGCAGCCCGCCGAACCAAGAGACCCAGTACTTC. Translation gives CASSPPNQETQYF.

The gene calls are TRBV6-5 and TRBJ1-5, with 10 bases aligning to TRBD1. The trim removed 2 bases at V and 2 bases at J, leaving 3 bases unmatched. This CDR3 has 16 residues. Germline V gene lookup returns CDR1 MNHEY and CDR2 SVGAGI. CDR3 sequence: CASSYLGTGGNQPQHF. CDR3 in DNA: TGTGCCAGCAGTTACCTAGGGACAGGGGGCAATCAGCCCCAGCATTTT.

This clonotype was seen repeatedly, ten times or more. The genes are TRBV7-9 and TRBJ2-5; D not certain. V was pared by 1 base and J by 0 bases, with 12 bases between. The CDR3 loop spans 16 amino acids. CDR1 and CDR2 (germline): SEHNR, FQNEAQ (reference sequence). The CDR3 loop is CASSLDEASYQETQYF. The CDR3 region has the DNA TGTGCCAGCAGCTTAGATGAGGCCTCCTACCAAGAGACCCAGTACTTC.

This chain connects TRBV20-1 to TRBJ2-7; TRBD1 matches 9 bases. V gave up 3 bases and J gave up 0 bases; unmatched junction bases: 6. Germline V gives CDR1 DFQATT, CDR2 SNEGSKA (reference sequence). This CDR3 has 15 residues. The CDR3 sequence: CSARAQDRGSYEQYF. In DNA form, the CDR3 reads TGCAGTGCTAGGGCTCAGGACAGGGGCTCCTACGAGCAGTACTTC.

V usage is TRBV7-2 and J usage is TRBJ1-1; possibly TRBD1 for D (5 bases). With 5 bases removed from V and 5 bases from J, the gap between germline ends came to 12 bases. Looked up from germline, CDR1 is SGHTA and CDR2 is FQGNSA. CDR3 size: 13 residues. The CDR3 region is CASSRTRGTEAFF. As DNA, the CDR3 is TGTGCCAGCAGCCGGACCCGGGGGACTGAAGCTTTCTTT.

The chain employs TRBV4-1 and TRBJ2-2; no firm D call. The CDR3 has 15 residues. With 3 bases removed from V and 0 bases from J, the gap between germline ends came to 8 bases. CDR1 MGHRA and CDR2 YSYEKL come from the germline V gene. As DNA, the CDR3 is TGCGCCAGCAGCCATGGGCGGACGAACACCGGGGAGCTGTTTTTT. Translated, it gives CASSHGRTNTGELFF.

This clonotype was recorded many times. The chain uses TRBV6-1 and TRBJ2-5; the D gene is possibly TRBD2 (6 bases). The CDR3 has 15 amino acids. V dropped 5 bases and J dropped 3 bases, with 16 bases sitting between them. Germline-derived CDR1 and CDR2 are MNHNS and SASEGT. CDR3 loop: CASSQGAAGKETQYF. CDR3 DNA: TGTGCCAGCAGTCAAGGGGCTGCGGGGAAAGAGACCCAGTACTTC.

The chain is built from TRBV6-2 or TRBV6-3 and TRBJ2-5, with TRBD2 identical over 8 bases. Germline assignment: CDR1 MNHEY and CDR2 SVGEGT. The J segment lost 5 bases and the V segment lost 4 bases, leaving 12 bases of the junction unmatched. The CDR3 consists of 16 residues. CDR3 loop: CASSSRPAGGVETQYF. The CDR3 DNA follows: TGTGCCAGCAGTTCCCGACCGGCGGGGGGTGTGGAGACCCAGTACTTC.

This sequence joins TRBV2 and TRBJ1-4; 7 bases fit TRBD1. V gave up 6 bases and J gave up 4 bases; unmatched junction bases: 8. This CDR3 spans 15 amino acids. Germline V gene lookup returns CDR1 SNHLY and CDR2 FYNNEI. The CDR3 loop reads CASRAPGQFNEKLFF. The DNA of the CDR3 is TGTGCCAGCAGGGCGCCGGGACAGTTTAATGAAAAACTGTTTTTT. The complete variable domain, with remaining parts taken from reference TRBV2 and TRBJ1-4, reads EPEVTQTPSHQVTQMGQEVILRCVPISNHLYFYWYRQILGQKVEFLVSFYNNEISEKSEIFDDQFSVERPDGSNFTLKIRSTKLEDSAMYFCASRAPGQFNEKLFFGSGTQLSVL.

At least ten counts were recorded for this clonotype. The chain employs TRBV12-3 or TRBV12-4 and TRBJ1-5; D is unresolved. There are 14 residues in the CDR3. V was cut by 3 bases and J by 2 bases, with 8 bases left in between. The CDR3 is CASSFQVGNQPQHF. The CDR3 DNA reads as TGTGCCAGCAGTTTCCAGGTTGGCAATCAGCCCCAGCATTTT.

CDR3 sequence (DNA): TGTGCCAGCAGTTCCGGACTAGCGGGGGGGCAACAGTACTTC. Translation: CASSSGLAGGQQYF. V and J are TRBV12-3 or TRBV12-4 and TRBJ2-7, with 15 nucleotides matching TRBD2. V gave up 4 bases and J gave up 10 bases; unmatched junction bases: 5. The CDR3 is 14 amino acids.

Turning to this clonotype: At one end, the junction sequence differs from germline, possibly due to a read error. This chain connects TRBV20-1 to TRBJ2-5; D is unclear. Germline CDR1 is DFQATT and CDR2 is SNEGSKA (reference sequence). The CDR3 runs to 14 residues. CDR3 protein: CSAGDTLGQETQYF. The CDR3 nucleotides are TGCAGTGCTGGAGACACCCTGGGGCAAGAGACCCAGTACTTC.

This clonotype was found many times. The chain joins TRBV27 to TRBJ1-3, with D perhaps matching TRBD1 (6 bases). The CDR3 has 16 amino acids. Trimming took off 6 bases at V and 3 bases at J, with 18 bases between the two ends. Germline lookup yields CDR1 MNHEY and CDR2 SMNVEV (reference sequence). The CDR3 DNA is TGTGCCAGCAGCGAGGGGGGGGATCCCAGTGGAAACACCATATATTTT. The encoded protein is CASSEGGDPSGNTIYF.